This T cell receptor (beta chain) was observed in a study of CD8+ T cells in alopecia areata. Study overall: By percentage of affected scalp area, the severity of treated patients was scored.

The CDR3 loop spans 12 amino acids. CDR1 and CDR2 from the germline V gene are MNHNS and SASEGT. Trimming removed 7 bases at V and 1 base at J, with 4 bases between. Once RNA had been extracted, it was reverse transcribed into cDNA to act as the sequencing template. Libraries were prepared by immunoSEQ multiplex PCR; TCRdb keeps only in-frame clonotypes and omits some of them. The sample comprises under 130,000 clones, 65% to 90% of which are singletons, and around 10% rests with the top ten. Treatment here: oral pan-JAK inhibitor, 5-10 mg twice daily. Both peripheral blood and punch biopsies of lesional scalp skin were obtained from patients who had alopecia areata.

The chain carries TRBV6-1 and TRBJ2-2; unclear D gene. This specimen was CD8+ T cells sorted from blood, taken at roughly week 30, from a patient treated with tofacitinib. The source is a human donor with alopecia areata. The CDR3 here is CASIRNTGELFF. The CDR3 bases are TGTGCCAGCATCAGGAACACCGGGGAGCTGTTTTTT.